Each of the 28 T cell receptor beta chains below was sequenced from the same sample in a study of T-cell reconstitution after alpha-beta-depleted transplantation in children. Preparation of the TCRbeta library was carried out with unique molecular identifiers. TCRdb called the PCR reads again in MiXCR, with one record for every CDR3 protein. The sample lists some 200,000 distinct CDR3 sequences; about 15% were seen once. The sequencing used PBMCs from the stem cell graft donor, collected from the stem cell graft. These receptors were taken from a human donor who donated a stem cell graft to a child with acute lymphoblastic leukemia.

Comment on this clonotype: A read error may be the cause here, since a much bigger clone is one base away. V and J are TRBV10-3 and TRBJ2-7, with D possibly matching TRBD1 (6 bases). The germline CDR1 and CDR2 sequences are ENHRY and SYGVKD. The CDR3 is 13 amino acids. CDR3 sequence: CAITDRPTNERYF. In DNA form, the CDR3 reads TGTGCCATCACCGACAGGCCCACGAACGAGCGGTACTTC.

The CDR3 loop is CSARTGEAFF. CDR3 DNA: TGCAGCGCCCGTACCGGAGAAGCTTTCTTT. The chain uses TRBV29-1 and TRBJ1-1, with D hard to call. The CDR3 totals 10 residues. CDR1 is SQVTM, CDR2 ANQGSEA, per germline. V was cut by 7 bases and J by 8 bases, with 11 bases left in between.

This clonotype was counted many times. The chain combines TRBV7-9 with TRBJ2-2; a possible D gene is TRBD1 (6 bases). Per the germline V gene, CDR1 is SEHNR and CDR2 is FQNEAQ (reference sequence). V dropped 6 bases and J dropped 5 bases, with 13 bases sitting between them. The CDR3 runs to 14 residues. Here the CDR3 DNA reads TGTGCCAGCAGACTCGAGGGGGTTACCGGGGAGCTGTTTTTT. Encoded protein: CASRLEGVTGELFF.

This clonotype appeared many times. Here the CDR3 reads CASSSGSERWGEQYF. CDR3 in DNA: TGTGCCAGCAGTTCTGGGTCGGAACGCTGGGGCGAGCAGTACTTC. V and J are TRBV12-3 or TRBV12-4 and TRBJ2-7; D is undetermined. Trimming left V 4 bases short and J 6 bases short, with 19 bases between. The CDR3 sequence is 15 residues long.

This clonotype was counted at least ten times. The chain combines TRBV3-1 with TRBJ1-1; D unresolved. The V gene's germline CDR1 is LGHDT and CDR2 YNNKEL (reference sequence). CDR3 size: 12 residues. The V and J ends lost 1 base and 3 bases respectively, with 3 bases between them. CDR3: CASSQVDTEAFF. DNA for the CDR3: TGTGCCAGCAGCCAAGTTGACACTGAAGCTTTCTTT.

The V call is TRBV6-1, the J call TRBJ2-7; D is possibly TRBD2 (5 bases). V lost 6 bases and J 2 bases, leaving 14 bases between the germline ends. CDR1 and CDR2 (germline): MNHNS, SASEGT. The CDR3 spans 14 residues. CDR3 in DNA: TGTGCCAGCAGGATGCGGGCACAGACCTACGAGCAGTACTTC. It codes for CASRMRAQTYEQYF.

The genes are TRBV11-3 and TRBJ1-5; 9 nucleotides line up with TRBD1. V was clipped by 3 bases and J by 4 bases; unmatched bases: 4. CDR3 length equals 15 residues. Germline V CDR1 and CDR2: SGHNT, YENEEA. The CDR3 sequence: CASSFLGTGNQPQHF. The CDR3 DNA reads as TGTGCCAGCAGCTTTCTCGGGACAGGGAATCAGCCCCAGCATTTT. Filled out from reference TRBV11-3 and TRBJ1-5, the complete variable domain reads EAGVVQSPRYKIIEKKQPVAFWCNPISGHNTLYWYLQNLGQGPELLIRYENEEAVDDSQLPKDRFSAERLKGVDSTLKIQPAELGDSAVYLCASSFLGTGNQPQHFGDGTRLSIL.

The sample holds many counts of this clonotype. The genes are TRBV29-1 and TRBJ2-7; D is ambiguous. There are 12 residues in the CDR3. CDR1 is SQVTM, CDR2 ANQGSEA, per germline. Trimming removed 1 base at V and 3 bases at J, with 7 bases between. The CDR3 DNA follows: TGCAGCGTTGAAGGCCAGAACTACGAGCAGTACTTC. Its protein is CSVEGQNYEQYF.

This clonotype was counted ten times or more. The chain uses TRBV5-1 and TRBJ2-3; TRBD2 aligns across 8 bases. Germline lookup yields CDR1 SGHRS and CDR2 YFSETQ. The CDR3 covers 17 residues. V shed 1 base, J shed 0 bases, and the junction held 7 bases outside the gene matches. The chain's CDR3 is CASSLYASGSSTDTQYF. CDR3 DNA: TGCGCCAGCAGCTTGTATGCTAGCGGGTCTAGCACAGATACGCAGTATTTT.

Ten or more counts support this clonotype. This chain links TRBV12-3 or TRBV12-4 with TRBJ2-2; 8 bases map to TRBD2. The V segment lost 6 bases and the J segment 6 bases; nucleotides outside the gene matches: 15. This CDR3 has 17 amino acids. Written as DNA, the CDR3 is TGTGCCAGCAGAGAGGGGTGGACTAGCATGGCTCCCGGGGAGCTGTTTTTT. Its protein is CASREGWTSMAPGELFF.

Many counts were recorded for this clonotype. This chain joins TRBV27 and TRBJ2-2; no clear D gene. V was trimmed by 5 bases and J by 8 bases, leaving 15 bases between them. Germline values: CDR1 MNHEY, CDR2 SMNVEV (reference sequence). The CDR3 spans 14 residues. The CDR3 sequence: CASSLQRTVGELFF. The CDR3 nucleotides read TGTGCCAGCAGTCTCCAACGGACGGTTGGGGAGCTGTTTTTT.

This clonotype was observed many times. The rearrangement links TRBV5-5 to TRBJ2-3, with 7 bases identical to TRBD1. In germline, CDR1 is SGHKS, CDR2 YYEKEE (reference sequence). The ends lost 4 bases at V and 2 bases at J; junction bases unmatched: 10. The CDR3 extends over 16 amino acids. CDR3 nucleotide sequence: TGTGCCAGCAGCAAAAAATCGACAGGGTACACAGATACGCAGTATTTT. This sequence encodes CASSKKSTGYTDTQYF.

This clonotype was counted at least ten times. V gene TRBV5-1 combines with J gene TRBJ1-1; D gene uncertain. There are 11 residues in the CDR3. Germline CDR1 reads SGHRS; CDR2 reads YFSETQ. Trimming pared 0 bases from V and 6 bases from J, leaving 3 bases between. The CDR3 region is CASSLESEAFF. Written as DNA, the CDR3 is TGCGCCAGCAGCTTGGAATCTGAAGCTTTCTTT.

This clonotype was observed many times. The chain carries TRBV5-1 and TRBJ1-1; no clear D. Trimming left V 4 bases short and J 9 bases short, with 19 bases between. CDR3 size: 14 residues. Germline V CDR1 and CDR2: SGHRS, YFSETQ. As DNA, the CDR3 is TGCGCCAGCAGCGTTGGTGACGCGGGAGGGCAAGCTTTCTTT. Protein: CASSVGDAGGQAFF. Full variable domain (outside the CDR3, taken from reference TRBV5-1 and TRBJ1-1): KAGVTQTPRYLIKTRGQQVTLSCSPISGHRSVSWYQQTPGQGLQFLFEYFSETQRNKGNFPGRFSGRQFSNSRSEMNVSTLELGDSALYLCASSVGDAGGQAFFGQGTRLTVV.

This clonotype has ten or more counts. The V call is TRBV5-1, the J call TRBJ2-6, with D unclear. Germline V gives CDR1 SGHRS, CDR2 YFSETQ. This CDR3 has 14 amino acids. Trimming left V 0 bases short and J 0 bases short, with 1 base between. As DNA, the CDR3 is TGCGCCAGCAGCTTGGGCTCTGGGGCCAACGTCCTGACTTTC. It specifies CASSLGSGANVLTF. The variable domain in full, with the rest retrieved from reference TRBV5-1 and TRBJ2-6, is KAGVTQTPRYLIKTRGQQVTLSCSPISGHRSVSWYQQTPGQGLQFLFEYFSETQRNKGNFPGRFSGRQFSNSRSEMNVSTLELGDSALYLCASSLGSGANVLTFGAGSRLTVL.

In this sample, this clonotype turned up many times. J is TRBJ2-1 and V is TRBV20-1, with 13 bases fitting TRBD2. From germline, CDR1 is DFQATT and CDR2 SNEGSKA (reference sequence). CDR3 length: 16 residues. The ends lost 1 base at V and 6 bases at J; junction bases unmatched: 6. The CDR3 bases are TGCAGTGCTAGAGCACCCGGACTAGCGGGAGTCAATGAGCAGTTCTTC. Its translation: CSARAPGLAGVNEQFF.

This clonotype was seen a few times. The V call is TRBV20-1, the J call TRBJ2-5; possibly TRBD1 or TRBD2 for D (5 bases each). This CDR3 spans 14 amino acids. CDR1 DFQATT and CDR2 SNEGSKA come from the germline V gene (reference sequence). The V gene lost 0 bases and the J gene lost 1 base, with 9 bases spanning the gap. CDR3 in amino acids: CSARDRDGQETQYF. The CDR3 DNA sequence: TGCAGTGCTAGAGACCGGGACGGCCAAGAGACCCAGTACTTC.

As to this clonotype: Mismatch with germline at one junction end may stem from a read error. The chain carries TRBV6-5 and TRBJ2-6; tentatively, D is TRBD1 (5 bases). This CDR3 region has 18 residues. From germline, CDR1 is MNHEY and CDR2 SVGAGI. The DNA for the CDR3 is TGTGCCAGCAGTTACTCGAGGCAGGCGAGCTCTGGGGCCAACGGCCTGACTTTC. Protein product: CASSYSRQASSGANGLTF.

The chain recombines TRBV7-9 with TRBJ1-2; TRBD1 matches at 12 bases. Germline trimming cut 10 bases from V and 8 bases from J; bases unmatched to any gene: 14. The CDR3 totals 15 residues. Germline-derived CDR1 and CDR2 are SEHNR and FQNEAQ (reference sequence). This chain's CDR3 is CAIIPQGQGAGGYTF. CDR3 nucleotides: TGTGCCATTATCCCCCAGGGACAGGGGGCAGGAGGCTACACCTTC.

The V gene is TRBV29-1, the J gene TRBJ2-1; D tentatively reads TRBD1 or TRBD2 (6 bases each). V dropped 3 bases and J dropped 12 bases, with 12 bases sitting between them. Germline lookup yields CDR1 SQVTM and CDR2 ANQGSEA. This CDR3 has 11 amino acids. The DNA of the CDR3 is TGCAGCGTTGAGGAGGGGGATCGGCAGTTCTTC. Amino acids: CSVEEGDRQFF.

This clonotype occurred a few times. The chain couples TRBV20-1 to TRBJ2-4; a weak D match, TRBD1 (5 bases). Germline loops: CDR1 DFQATT, CDR2 SNEGSKA (reference sequence). CDR3 length equals 16 residues. Trimming shortened V by 0 bases and J by 8 bases, and 20 bases separated the two germline ends. The CDR3 is CSARDRMATVGDIQYF. CDR3 bases: TGCAGTGCTAGAGATCGGATGGCGACAGTGGGTGACATTCAGTACTTC.

There are many counts of this clonotype. V and J are TRBV6-5 and TRBJ2-2, with 13 bases that match TRBD2. The CDR3 sequence is 17 residues long. V lost 6 bases and J lost 5; bases outside the gene matches: 9. Germline V lookup: CDR1 MNHEY, CDR2 SVGAGI. The CDR3 here is CASRPIGTSGITGELFF. DNA of the CDR3: TGTGCCAGCAGACCCATAGGGACTAGCGGGATTACCGGGGAGCTGTTTTTT.

This clonotype was found a few times. The chain recombines TRBV5-4 with TRBJ2-7; 12 positions agree with TRBD1. V shed 1 base and J 7 bases; nucleotides not matched to a gene: 3. This CDR3 region has 14 residues. Germline assignment: CDR1 SGHNT and CDR2 YYREEE (reference sequence). The CDR3 loop reads CASSLRDRGPEQYF. DNA for the CDR3: TGTGCCAGCAGCTTGAGGGACAGGGGGCCGGAGCAGTACTTC.

The table lists this clonotype with many counts. This CDR3 reads CASSGDYNNEQFF. The CDR3 DNA is TGCGCCAGCAGCGGAGACTACAACAATGAGCAGTTCTTC. The J gene is TRBJ2-1, the V gene TRBV5-1; TRBD2 might be the D (5 bases). The CDR3 totals 13 residues. V was trimmed by 4 bases and J by 5 bases, leaving 10 bases between them. In germline, CDR1 is SGHRS, CDR2 YFSETQ. Complete variable domain (other parts from reference TRBV5-1 and TRBJ2-1): KAGVTQTPRYLIKTRGQQVTLSCSPISGHRSVSWYQQTPGQGLQFLFEYFSETQRNKGNFPGRFSGRQFSNSRSEMNVSTLELGDSALYLCASSGDYNNEQFFGPGTRLTVL.

This clonotype was picked up many times. This chain joins TRBV2 and TRBJ2-3; unclear D gene. The germline gives CDR1 SNHLY, CDR2 FYNNEI. This CDR3 is 14 amino acids long. Trimming removed 8 bases from V and 0 bases from J, with 12 bases in between. For the CDR3, the DNA is TGTGCCAGCCGTCAGGAATCTAGCACAGATACGCAGTATTTT. Translation gives CASRQESSTDTQYF.

This clonotype was counted ten times or more. The chain joins TRBV5-1 to TRBJ2-7; 9 bases are a match to TRBD2. V shed 5 bases, J shed 3 bases, and the junction held 3 bases outside the gene matches. The CDR3 has 13 amino acids. Germline CDR1 and CDR2: SGHRS and YFSETQ. The CDR3: CASRGLADYEQYF. In DNA form, the CDR3 reads TGCGCCAGCAGGGGACTAGCAGACTACGAGCAGTACTTC. The full variable domain, in which reference TRBV5-1 and TRBJ2-7 provide the parts outside the CDR3, is KAGVTQTPRYLIKTRGQQVTLSCSPISGHRSVSWYQQTPGQGLQFLFEYFSETQRNKGNFPGRFSGRQFSNSRSEMNVSTLELGDSALYLCASRGLADYEQYFGPGTRLTVT.

This clonotype appeared many times. This chain joins TRBV5-6 and TRBJ2-1; D remains unclear. Germline V gene data show CDR1 as SGHDT and CDR2 as YYEEEE. Trimming stripped 9 bases from V and 5 bases from J, with 12 bases between. This CDR3 is 12 amino acids long. This CDR3 reads CATSRVNNEQFF. CDR3 coding DNA: TGTGCCACCTCTCGGGTAAACAATGAGCAGTTCTTC.

This clonotype was counted many times. The chain links TRBV7-9 to TRBJ2-3; 12 positions match TRBD2. The V segment lost 1 base and the J segment 6 bases; nucleotides outside the gene matches: 5. Germline V gives CDR1 SEHNR, CDR2 FQNEAQ (reference sequence). The CDR3 extends over 16 amino acids. DNA for the CDR3: TGTGCCAGCAGCTTAGGAGGACTAGCGGGACTGGATACGCAGTATTTT. The encoded protein is CASSLGGLAGLDTQYF.